This T cell receptor (beta chain) was retrieved from a study of cytomegalovirus exposure and HLA in healthy donors. Study-level findings and limits: Immune exposure information comprised only CMV serostatus. Differences between HLA loci emerged in a later analysis of TCR association rates, with DRB1 most and HLA-C fewest. Later, an analysis showed that TCR beta chains associated with HLA were more clonally expanded than others that were equally common. Later analysis suggested links between common viral pathogens and several top significant clusters.

This clone showed up just a few times. Its specificity is unknown. This CDR3 is built from 15 residues. Germline V gene data show CDR1 as KGHSH and CDR2 as LQKENI. Germline trimming cut 2 bases from V and 0 bases from J; bases unmatched to any gene: 1. PCR amplification relied on 60 Vbeta primers (plus 13 Jbeta primers). Generated by immunoSEQ multiplex PCR, the TCRdb table keeps only in-frame clones and is missing some. Of some 130,000 clones listed, roughly 85% are singletons. This TCR was recovered from a man aged 40-49 years in good health and CMV-seropositive. Sequencing was performed on PBMCs. This chain connects TRBV18 to TRBJ1-3; 7 nucleotides align to TRBD1. The CDR3 DNA is TGTGCCAGCTCACCAAGACAGGGCTCTGGAAACACCATATATTTT. It is translated as CASSPRQGSGNTIYF.